This T cell receptor beta chain was sequenced for a study of a mutant IDH1 vaccine in newly diagnosed glioma. Study context: Onset of vaccination occurred 4-6 weeks following radiotherapy alone, or with temozolomide cycles. Standard pretreatment was either radiotherapy, temozolomide, or, for most, radiochemotherapy with temozolomide.

General study findings and limits: Among top peripheral T cell clonotypes, changes seemed unrelated to pseudoprogression. Immune responses arising from the vaccine appeared in roughly 95% of patients.

Libraries were prepared by immunoSEQ multiplex PCR; TCRdb keeps only in-frame clonotypes and omits some of them. The sample records 30,000 to 45,000 clones, roughly 90% being singletons. A word on this clone: Its antigen remains unknown.

Trimming took 4 bases from V and 0 from J, leaving 19 bases between them. Looked up from germline, CDR1 is ENHRY and CDR2 is SYGVKD. The CDR3 has 17 amino acids. The time point here: week 5, during vaccination. Doses consisted of 300 ug of mutant IDH1 20-mer peptide each, paired with topical imiquimod. V and J are TRBV10-3 and TRBJ2-7, with D possibly TRBD1 on 5 matching bases. The sequences come from PBMCs, collected from a glioma patient whose treatment included an IDH1 peptide vaccine. The clonotype originates from a man between 45 and 60 years old with glioma. DNA for the CDR3: TGTGCCATCAGTGGGGGCGAGCAGACAGCGAGCTCCTACGAGCAGTACTTC. Translated: CAISGGEQTASSYEQYF.